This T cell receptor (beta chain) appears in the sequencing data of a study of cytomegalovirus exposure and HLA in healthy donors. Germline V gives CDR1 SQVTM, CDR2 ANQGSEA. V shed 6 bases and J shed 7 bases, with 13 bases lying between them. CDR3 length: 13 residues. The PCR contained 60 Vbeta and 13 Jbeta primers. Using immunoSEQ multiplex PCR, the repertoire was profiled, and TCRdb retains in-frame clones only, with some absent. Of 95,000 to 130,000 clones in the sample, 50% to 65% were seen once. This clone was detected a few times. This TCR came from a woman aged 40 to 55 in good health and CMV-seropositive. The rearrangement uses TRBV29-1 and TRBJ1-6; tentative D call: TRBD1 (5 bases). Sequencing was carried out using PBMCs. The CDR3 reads CSVQTGQNSPLHF. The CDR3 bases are TGCAGCGTCCAGACCGGACAAAATTCACCCCTCCACTTT.